The clone carrying this TCR beta chain was counted a few times. It was RNA transcripts that yielded the amplified TCR beta CDR3 regions. An initial round of RT-PCR targeting the TCR CDR3 relied on the HTBI primer set. TCRdb reprocessed the multiplex PCR reads with MiXCR, giving one entry per CDR3 protein. The sample lists approximately 370,000 distinct CDR3 sequences; approximately 18% were seen once. This sample is drawn from a study of T cells in Graves' hyperthyroidism and ophthalmopathy. In germline, CDR1 is SGHTA, CDR2 FQGNSA. The CDR3 totals 14 residues. Trimming removed 0 bases from V and 0 bases from J, with 5 bases in between.

The receptor comes from a woman in her twenties or thirties with Graves' hyperthyroidism that later progressed to Graves' ophthalmopathy. This chain uses TRBV7-2 with TRBJ1-2; D unresolved. Sequencing used blood. CDR3: CASSLALANYGYTF. The DNA for the CDR3 is TGTGCCAGCAGCTTAGCCCTAGCTAACTATGGCTACACCTTC.